This T cell receptor (beta chain) was identified during a study of CD8+ T cells in alopecia areata (dated by TCRdb to 2016 to 2019). Regarding the complete study: The treated patients, all with moderate-to-severe alopecia areata, were enrolled in an open-label pilot trial of oral tofacitinib given at 5 to 10 mg twice daily. Clonality in the scalp was compared among normal scalp (n=4), patchy alopecia areata scalp (n=8), and alopecia totalis/universalis scalp (n=8). Biopsies were taken from tofacitinib-treated patients at baseline and again at 4 and 24 weeks into treatment, and several of those patients also had a later scalp biopsy. To study T cell clonal expansion in alopecia areata, the researchers applied high-throughput TCRbeta sequencing to both the C3H/HeJ mouse model and human patients. Patients received tofacitinib for 6 to 18 months and were then followed off drug for 6 months to check for delayed response and recurrence. RNA was extracted with the PAXgene miRNA kit for fixed scalp, the miRNeasy kit for PBMCs, and the RNeasy kit for mouse skin. TCRbeta CDR3 regions were amplified by immunoSEQ multiplex PCR using 35 Vbeta forward and 13 Jbeta reverse primers. Scalp tissue and sorted CD4+ and CD8+ peripheral blood T cells from patchy and totalis/universalis alopecia areata patients and from healthy controls were covered by human TCRbeta sequencing. Paper-wide results and their limitations: Lesional scalp, especially in alopecia totalis/universalis, showed higher clonality and more expanded CD8+ clones than normal scalp, suggesting antigenic drive. Scalp TCR repertoire analysis is complicated because resident alphabeta T cells in normal human skin are also sequenced, whereas mouse skin is dominated by gammadelta T cells. Compared with mice, TCR sequences shared between patients were less clear, possibly partly because of HLA diversity across the patient population.

Per the publication, the time point label means: baseline before oral tofacitinib. Peripheral blood and lesional scalp punch biopsies were obtained from patients with alopecia areata. PBMCs were isolated by density centrifugation and stained for CD3, CD4 and CD8, after which CD4+ and CD8+ T cells were sorted on a FACSAria. The method was the immunoSEQ multiplex PCR assay. RNA was extracted from all samples and reverse transcribed into cDNA, which served as template for TCR sequencing. First-strand cDNA was synthesized using SuperScript III with a 2:1 mix of oligo-dT and random hexamers. A synthetic immune receptor repertoire was used to gauge amplification bias, and whatever bias remained was removed computationally. Concerning the study's data processing: Raw reads were preprocessed to remove errors, and CDR3 was defined according to IMGT conventions as the region from the conserved cysteine to phenylalanine. Clonality was calculated as 1 minus Shannon entropy normalized by log2 of the number of productive unique TCRs. Whether scalp clones were CD4 or CD8 was inferred by matching scalp TCRbeta sequences against CD4 and CD8 repertoires sorted from blood. TCRdb took this table from immuneACCESS and kept in-frame rearrangements with V and J called. Such tables lack part of the clones; where checked against another copy, unresolved V genes explain under half of the gap, and the rest is unexplained. The V and J calls and clone size are taken from that table; D and trimming were inferred from the DNA. Here the sample has over 200,000 clones; 50% to 60% occur a single time. The ten largest clonotypes hold 0.45% of the sample.

With respect to this clone: What this receptor recognizes is not known. No base-level quality is on record; no much larger clone is a single base apart.

CDR1 and CDR2 are read off the germline V gene as SGDLS and YYNGEE. V is clipped by 0 bases and J by 2 bases, and the sequence between their germline boundaries is 6 bases long. From cysteine to phenylalanine, the CDR3 is 13 amino acids long. Just the 39-base CDR3 DNA is kept, in frame starting at base 1. The specimen was CD4+ T cells sorted from blood, collected at week 0. The chain is encoded by TRBV9 joined to TRBJ2-7, with the D segment identity uncertain. The receptor's source is a human donor with alopecia areata. The sequence in DNA is TGTGCCAGCAGCGTAGGGTCAACCTACGAGCAGTACTTC. Translated, this gives CASSVGSTYEQYF. Reference TRBV9 and TRBJ2-7 proteins supply the regions before and after the CDR3; the full variable domain is: DSGVTQTPKHLITATGQRVTLRCSPRSGDLSVYWYQQSLDQGLQFLIQYYNGEERAKGNILERFSAQQFPDLHSELNLSSLELGDSALYFCASSVGSTYEQYFGPGTRLTVT.